The 16 T cell receptor beta chains presented below share a single source sample, sequenced in a study of blood T cell repertoires in COVID-19. Method: immunoSEQ multiplex PCR; TCRdb's copy keeps in-frame clones and lacks some. The data hold about 400,000 clones, with 88% observed a single time. The specimen sequenced was PBMCs or T cells enriched from blood (not recorded which). These receptors were obtained from a woman between 40 and 55 years old with acute COVID-19.

The gene calls are TRBV6-5 and TRBJ2-7, with a weak D call TRBD1 (6 bases). This CDR3 region has 13 residues. Germline CDR1 and CDR2: MNHEY and SVGAGI. The V and J ends lost 5 bases and 3 bases respectively, with 11 bases between them. The DNA of the CDR3 is TGTGCCAGCAGTCCCCAGGACAGCTACGAGCAGTACTTC. Translating it yields CASSPQDSYEQYF.

The V gene is TRBV19, the J gene TRBJ2-3, with D maybe TRBD1 (6 bases). V gave up 4 bases and J gave up 5 bases, with 19 bases separating them. CDR3 length: 16 residues. CDR1 and CDR2 from the germline V gene are LNHDA and SQIVND (reference sequence). The CDR3 DNA follows: TGTGCCAGTAGTAATGGGGGCGACAGGTCGGGAGATACGCAGTATTTT. Protein: CASSNGGDRSGDTQYF.

The V call is TRBV3-1 (or the pseudogene TRBV3-2), the J call TRBJ2-3; possibly TRBD2 for D (6 bases). Trimming cost V 4 bases and J 4 bases, with 12 bases left between them. CDR1 is LGHDT and CDR2 is YNNKEL in the germline V gene (reference sequence). The CDR3 has 14 amino acids. CDR3 sequence: CASSPGGNADTQYF. CDR3 in DNA: TGTGCCAGCAGCCCCGGCGGGAACGCAGATACGCAGTATTTT.

J is TRBJ1-1 and V is TRBV30; perhaps TRBD1 as D (5 bases). Germline CDR1 and CDR2: GTSNPN and SVGIG (reference sequence). This CDR3 region has 14 residues. V dropped 2 bases and J dropped 1 base, with 11 bases sitting between them. In nucleotides, the CDR3 is TGTGCCTGGAGTCCCCGCGGGGCGAACACTGAAGCTTTCTTT. It translates to CAWSPRGANTEAFF.

The chain is built from TRBV7-9 and TRBJ2-5; 16 bases match TRBD2. This CDR3 has 19 residues. Germline V CDR1 and CDR2: SEHNR, FQNEAQ (reference sequence). V was clipped by 5 bases and J by 4 bases; unmatched bases: 13. The CDR3 loop is CASSGTSGGAFSFPETQYF. The CDR3 DNA is TGTGCCAGCAGCGGGACTAGCGGGGGGGCATTTTCATTCCCAGAGACCCAGTACTTC.

The rearrangement links TRBV18 to TRBJ1-5, with 8 bases that match TRBD1. V was clipped by 3 bases and J by 2 bases; unmatched bases: 12. CDR1 is KGHSH, CDR2 LQKENI, per germline. This CDR3 has 18 amino acids. The CDR3 reads CASSPQQALTGGNQPQHF. CDR3 coding DNA: TGTGCCAGCTCACCCCAGCAAGCCCTGACAGGGGGCAATCAGCCCCAGCATTTT. Filled out from reference TRBV18 and TRBJ1-5, the complete variable domain reads NAGVMQNPRHLVRRRGQEARLRCSPMKGHSHVYWYRQLPEEGLKFMVYLQKENIIDESGMPKERFSAEFPKEGPSILRIQQVVRGDSAAYFCASSPQQALTGGNQPQHFGDGTRLSIL.

The V call is TRBV6-5, the J call TRBJ2-3; D gene unclear. The CDR3 sequence is 11 residues long. Trimming removed 6 bases from V and 4 bases from J, with 5 bases in between. CDR1 is MNHEY and CDR2 is SVGAGI in the germline V gene. The CDR3 loop reads CASSSPDTQYF. The CDR3 DNA is TGTGCCAGCAGCTCTCCAGATACGCAGTATTTT.

The rearrangement uses TRBV7-9 and TRBJ1-1; D uncertain. Trimming cost V 5 bases and J 7 bases, with 11 bases left between them. From germline, CDR1 is SEHNR and CDR2 FQNEAQ (reference sequence). The CDR3 totals 12 residues. CDR3 nucleotides: TGTGCCAGCAGCCCCGCAACACATGAAGCTTTCTTT. Translating gives CASSPATHEAFF.

This clone was seen only a few times. The CDR3 spells CASSLTSGGGYYGYTF. CDR3 coding DNA: TGTGCCAGCAGCTTAACGTCGGGCGGGGGCTACTATGGCTACACCTTC. The chain joins TRBV11-2 to TRBJ1-2; possibly TRBD1 for D (6 bases). CDR3 length equals 16 residues. Trimming took off 2 bases at V and 3 bases at J, with 16 bases between the two ends. The germline gives CDR1 SGHAT, CDR2 FQNNGV.

The V gene is TRBV24-1, the J gene TRBJ1-1; D remains ambiguous. Trimming removed 2 bases at V and 5 bases at J, with 2 bases between. The CDR3 contains 11 residues. Germline V CDR1 and CDR2: KGHDR, SFDVKD. The CDR3 nucleotides are TGTGCCACCAGTGATTCTACTGAAGCTTTCTTT. It yields the protein CATSDSTEAFF.

This chain joins TRBV11-2 and TRBJ2-5; TRBD2 agrees at 8 bases. With 1 base clipped from V and 5 bases from J, the junction kept 9 bases outside the gene matches. Per germline, CDR1 SGHAT and CDR2 FQNNGV. CDR3 length: 16 residues. CDR3 sequence (DNA): TGTGCCAGCAGCTTAGTAGGATCGGGGGGGCACGAGACCCAGTACTTC. As protein: CASSLVGSGGHETQYF.

This clone has more than one count but fewer than ten. This chain connects TRBV11-3 to TRBJ2-2; TRBD1 might be the D (6 bases). This CDR3 has 13 residues. V lost 6 bases, J lost 8 bases, and 13 bases lay in between. The germline CDR1 and CDR2 sequences are SGHNT and YENEEA. In DNA, the CDR3 is TGTGCCAGCAGTCCGACAGGATTAGGGGAGCTGTTTTTT. Translating it yields CASSPTGLGELFF. Together with reference TRBV11-3 and TRBJ2-2, the CDR3 gives the full variable domain: EAGVVQSPRYKIIEKKQPVAFWCNPISGHNTLYWYLQNLGQGPELLIRYENEEAVDDSQLPKDRFSAERLKGVDSTLKIQPAELGDSAVYLCASSPTGLGELFFGEGSRLTVL.

V usage is TRBV6-1 and J usage is TRBJ2-3; 8 positions match TRBD1. Germline V lookup: CDR1 MNHNS, CDR2 SASEGT. The V and J ends lost 2 bases and 0 bases, in that order; junction bases with no gene match: 1. This CDR3 has 15 amino acids. The CDR3 region has the DNA TGTGCCAGCAGTGAAAGGGACAGGAGCACAGATACGCAGTATTTT. Amino acids: CASSERDRSTDTQYF.

V and J are TRBV5-1 and TRBJ2-2; D is perhaps TRBD1 (5 bases). The germline V gene encodes CDR1 SGHRS and CDR2 YFSETQ. The V end lost 4 bases, the J end lost 2 bases, and 9 bases lay between the germline ends. CDR3 length equals 14 residues. The CDR3 nucleotides are TGCGCCAGCAGCGAACAGGCAAACACCGGGGAGCTGTTTTTT. Amino acid sequence: CASSEQANTGELFF.

The chain employs TRBV30 and TRBJ1-1; TRBD1 is a possible D gene (5 bases). The CDR3 covers 18 residues. The ends were cut back, 3 bases at V and 6 bases at J, with 29 bases in the middle. Germline V gives CDR1 GTSNPN, CDR2 SVGIG (reference sequence). In nucleotides, the CDR3 is TGTGCCTGGAGCCTCACCACAGGTCACATCCGAATGTTGTCTGAAGCTTTCTTT. Amino acid sequence: CAWSLTTGHIRMLSEAFF.

A few counts support this clone. This CDR3 reads CASSSGQGGIYGYTF. Here the CDR3 DNA reads TGCGCCAGCAGCTCGGGACAGGGGGGAATTTATGGCTACACCTTC. The J gene is TRBJ1-2, the V gene TRBV5-1; 11 bases match TRBD1. V gave up 3 bases and J gave up 5 bases; unmatched junction bases: 6. Germline values: CDR1 SGHRS, CDR2 YFSETQ. CDR3 size: 15 residues.